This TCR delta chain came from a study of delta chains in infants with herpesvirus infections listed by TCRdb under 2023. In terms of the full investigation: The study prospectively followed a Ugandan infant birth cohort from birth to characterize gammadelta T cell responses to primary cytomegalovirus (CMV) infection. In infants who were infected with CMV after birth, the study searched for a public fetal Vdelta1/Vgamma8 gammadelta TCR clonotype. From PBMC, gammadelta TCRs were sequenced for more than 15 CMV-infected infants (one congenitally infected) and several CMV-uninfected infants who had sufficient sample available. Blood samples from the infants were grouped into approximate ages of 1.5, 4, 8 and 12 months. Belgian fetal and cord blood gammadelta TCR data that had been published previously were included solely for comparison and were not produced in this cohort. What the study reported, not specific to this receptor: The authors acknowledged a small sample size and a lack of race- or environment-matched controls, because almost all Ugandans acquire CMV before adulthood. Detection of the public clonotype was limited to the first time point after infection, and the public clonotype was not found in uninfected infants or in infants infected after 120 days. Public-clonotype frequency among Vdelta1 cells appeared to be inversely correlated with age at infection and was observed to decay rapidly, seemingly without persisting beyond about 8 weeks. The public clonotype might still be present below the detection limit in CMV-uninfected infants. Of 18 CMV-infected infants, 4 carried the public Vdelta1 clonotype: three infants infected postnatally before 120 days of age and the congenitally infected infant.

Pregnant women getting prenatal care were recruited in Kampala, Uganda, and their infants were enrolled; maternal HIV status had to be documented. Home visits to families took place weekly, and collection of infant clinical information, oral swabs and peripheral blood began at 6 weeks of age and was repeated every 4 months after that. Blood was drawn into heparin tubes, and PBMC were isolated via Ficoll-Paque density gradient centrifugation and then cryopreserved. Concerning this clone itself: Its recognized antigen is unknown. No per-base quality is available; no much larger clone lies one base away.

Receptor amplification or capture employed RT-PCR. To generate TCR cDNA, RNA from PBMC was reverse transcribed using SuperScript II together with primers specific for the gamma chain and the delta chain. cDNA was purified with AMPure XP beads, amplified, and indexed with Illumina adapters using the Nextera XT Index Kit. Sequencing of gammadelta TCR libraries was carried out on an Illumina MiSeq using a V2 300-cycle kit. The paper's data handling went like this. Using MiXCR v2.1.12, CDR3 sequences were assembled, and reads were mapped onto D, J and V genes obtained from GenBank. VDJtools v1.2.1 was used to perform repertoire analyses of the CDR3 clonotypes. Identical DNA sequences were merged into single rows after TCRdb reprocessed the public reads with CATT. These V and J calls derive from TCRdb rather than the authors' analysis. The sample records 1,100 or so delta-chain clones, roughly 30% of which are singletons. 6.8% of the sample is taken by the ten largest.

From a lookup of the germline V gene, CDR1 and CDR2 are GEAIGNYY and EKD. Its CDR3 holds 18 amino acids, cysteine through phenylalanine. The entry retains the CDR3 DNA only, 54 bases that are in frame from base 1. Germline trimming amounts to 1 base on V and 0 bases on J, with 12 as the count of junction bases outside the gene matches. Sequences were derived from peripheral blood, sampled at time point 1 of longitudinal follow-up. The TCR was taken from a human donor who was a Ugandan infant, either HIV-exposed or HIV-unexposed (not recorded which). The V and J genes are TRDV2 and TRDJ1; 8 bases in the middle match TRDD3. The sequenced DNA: TGTGCCTGTGACACTGGTCTGGGGATACCCGAGTACACCGATAAACTCATCTTT. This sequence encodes CACDTGLGIPEYTDKLIF.